One sample yielded the 28 T cell receptor beta chains listed below, sequenced in a study of cytomegalovirus exposure and HLA in healthy donors. Both 60 Vbeta primers and 13 Jbeta primers went into the PCR. Sequencing was performed with immunoSEQ multiplex PCR; in TCRdb, only in-frame clones are kept and a portion is missing. The sample records tens of thousands of clones, over 75% being singletons. The sequenced material came from PBMCs. Receptors originate from a man aged 55 to 69 in good health and CMV-seronegative.

J is TRBJ1-1 and V is TRBV18; D perhaps matches TRBD1 (5 bases). The CDR3 loop spans 17 amino acids. The V gene's germline CDR1 is KGHSH and CDR2 LQKENI. V lost 5 bases and J lost 4, with 23 bases in between. CDR3 sequence (DNA): TGTGCCAGCTCAGCGCTCGGACAACCGGTTCTGGGCACTGAAGCTTTCTTT. Its translation is CASSALGQPVLGTEAFF. Using reference TRBV18 and TRBJ1-1 for the parts outside the CDR3, the full variable domain is NAGVMQNPRHLVRRRGQEARLRCSPMKGHSHVYWYRQLPEEGLKFMVYLQKENIIDESGMPKERFSAEFPKEGPSILRIQQVVRGDSAAYFCASSALGQPVLGTEAFFGQGTRLTVV.

This clone turned up a few times. This chain links TRBV13 with TRBJ1-3, with 7 positions matching TRBD1. The V gene end was trimmed by 3 bases and the J gene end by 4 bases; junction bases not matched to a gene: 9. Germline V gene data show CDR1 as PRHDT and CDR2 as FYEKMQ (reference sequence). This CDR3 is 16 amino acids long. The CDR3 sequence: CASSFGPGGSGNTIYF. The CDR3 bases are TGTGCCAGCAGCTTCGGACCAGGGGGATCGGGAAACACCATATATTTT. Combining the CDR3 with reference TRBV13 and TRBJ1-3 gives the whole variable domain AAGVIQSPRHLIKEKRETATLKCYPIPRHDTVYWYQQGPGQDPQFLISFYEKMQSDKGSIPDRFSAQQFSDYHSELNMSSLELGDSALYFCASSFGPGGSGNTIYFGEGSWLTVV.

The CDR3, as DNA: TGTGCCAGCAGCTCGGGACAGACTATTGGAAACACCATATATTTT. It encodes CASSSGQTIGNTIYF. The chain has TRBV7-2 and TRBJ1-3, with TRBD1 matching 7 bases. Germline CDR1 SGHTA, CDR2 FQGNSA. The CDR3 sequence is 15 residues long. Unmatched junction bases numbered 6, after V lost 4 bases and J lost 3 bases.

This clone was detected only once. At one end the junction does not follow the germline gene, possibly because of a read error. The genes are TRBV10-3 and TRBJ2-7; 9 nucleotides align to TRBD1. CDR3 length: 15 residues. The V gene's germline CDR1 is ENHRY and CDR2 SYGVKD. The CDR3 loop reads CAISELGGQGNEQHF. The CDR3 nucleotides read TGTGCCATCAGTGAGTTGGGTGGACAGGGGAACGAGCAGCACTTC.

The genes are TRBV18 and TRBJ2-1; TRBD2 matches at 12 bases. Per germline, CDR1 KGHSH and CDR2 LQKENI. J was trimmed by 9 bases and V by 3 bases; bases with no gene match: 9. This CDR3 region has 16 residues. CDR3 loop: CASSPQRLAGVGEQFF. CDR3 nucleotides: TGTGCCAGCTCACCCCAACGACTAGCGGGAGTTGGTGAGCAGTTCTTC.

The gene calls are TRBV5-1 and TRBJ2-7; 11 nucleotides align to TRBD1. Trimming at V came to 4 bases and at J to 2 bases, leaving 5 bases not matched to a gene. The CDR3 covers 15 residues. Germline V gene lookup returns CDR1 SGHRS and CDR2 YFSETQ. CDR3 DNA: TGCGCCAGCAGCCCGGGACAGGGGGTTGCCTACGAGCAGTACTTC. Encoded protein: CASSPGQGVAYEQYF.

This clone was detected once. At one end, the junction sequence differs from germline, possibly due to a read error. The chain joins TRBV27 to TRBJ1-2; D possibly corresponds to TRBD1 (5 bases). CDR3 length equals 14 residues. Germline V gene lookup returns CDR1 MNHEY and CDR2 SMNVEV (reference sequence). The CDR3: CANSLGPGAYGYTF. CDR3 nucleotide sequence: TGTGCCAACAGTTTAGGTCCTGGGGCCTATGGCTACACCTTC.

A few counts support this clone. The DNA is left out, because the CDR3 cannot be placed on it with certainty; the CDR3 is given as TCRdb lists it. The J gene is TRBJ1-5, the V gene TRBV30; the DNA was not compared with TRBD1, the D call given in the table. Germline CDR1 and CDR2: GTSNPN and SVGIG (reference sequence). The CDR3 has 16 residues if both end residues are counted. The chain's CDR3 is CARSVGTGASRQPQHF.

The J gene is TRBJ2-1, the V gene TRBV14, with 7 nucleotides matching TRBD1. The CDR3 extends over 16 amino acids. With 4 bases clipped from V and 5 bases from J, the junction kept 11 bases outside the gene matches. Germline lookup yields CDR1 SGHDN and CDR2 FVKESK. This CDR3 is CASSLKGRTGDNEQFF. Written as DNA, the CDR3 is TGTGCCAGCAGCCTGAAGGGTAGGACAGGAGACAATGAGCAGTTCTTC.

The chain links TRBV30 to TRBJ2-7; 12 nucleotides agree with TRBD1. Per germline, CDR1 GTSNPN and CDR2 SVGIG (reference sequence). J lost 1 base, V lost 1 base, and 2 bases had no gene match. The CDR3 is 15 amino acids. DNA for the CDR3: TGTGCCTGGAGTGGGGACAGGGGGCAATCCTACGAGCAGTACTTC. It specifies CAWSGDRGQSYEQYF.

The chain has TRBV7-2 and TRBJ2-7; 12 nucleotides line up with TRBD2. The CDR3 covers 15 residues. Germline assignment: CDR1 SGHTA and CDR2 FQGNSA. With 5 bases clipped from V and 2 bases from J, the junction kept 4 bases outside the gene matches. As DNA, the CDR3 is TGTGCCAGCAGCAAACTAGCGGGAGGAGCCTACGAGCAGTACTTC. Translation: CASSKLAGGAYEQYF.

This clone occurred a few times. J is TRBJ1-1 and V is TRBV27, with a weak D call TRBD1 (5 bases). CDR1 is MNHEY, CDR2 SMNVEV, per germline (reference sequence). The germline V and J ends were trimmed by 2 bases and 7 bases, with 11 bases remaining between them. The CDR3 is made up of 13 amino acids. This CDR3 is CASSLIYGGEAFF. Written as DNA, the CDR3 is TGTGCCAGCAGTTTAATTTACGGGGGTGAAGCTTTCTTT.

The chain has TRBV30 and TRBJ1-2, with TRBD1 matching 8 bases. Trimming at V came to 3 bases and at J to 1 base, leaving 7 bases not matched to a gene. Germline V gene data show CDR1 as GTSNPN and CDR2 as SVGIG (reference sequence). There are 15 residues in the CDR3. The CDR3 DNA reads TGTGCCTGGAGCCTCTTCGGACAGGGTAACTATGGCTACACCTTC. It yields the protein CAWSLFGQGNYGYTF.

This clone was counted only a few times. This CDR3 reads CASSIFGVGGYTF. DNA for the CDR3: TGTGCCAGCAGCATTTTCGGGGTTGGTGGCTACACCTTC. The V call is TRBV5-6, the J call TRBJ1-2, with unresolved D. The CDR3 is made up of 13 amino acids. Trimming stripped 4 bases from V and 7 bases from J, with 14 bases between. Germline CDR1 and CDR2: SGHDT and YYEEEE.

This chain connects TRBV7-9 to TRBJ2-7, with a weak D call TRBD2 (6 bases). The CDR3 is 14 residues long. Between the trimmed V and J ends, which lost 3 bases and 5 bases, there was a span of 14 bases. Germline V gene sequence: CDR1 SEHNR, CDR2 FQNEAQ (reference sequence). The CDR3 is CASSFSGDRNEQYF. For the CDR3, the DNA is TGTGCCAGCAGCTTTTCGGGGGATCGGAACGAGCAGTACTTC.

This clone was seen a handful of times. The identical CDR3 is also encoded by other nucleotide sequences in the sample. V and J are TRBV9 and TRBJ2-1; possible D gene TRBD2, 5 bases. The CDR3 totals 17 residues. Germline V CDR1 and CDR2: SGDLS, YYNGEE. Trimming removed 2 bases from V and 0 bases from J, with 15 bases in between. The CDR3 here is CASSVDRGASSYNEQFF. In DNA form, the CDR3 reads TGTGCCAGCAGCGTTGACCGGGGAGCGAGCTCCTACAATGAGCAGTTCTTC. Drawing the rest from reference TRBV9 and TRBJ2-1, the complete variable domain is DSGVTQTPKHLITATGQRVTLRCSPRSGDLSVYWYQQSLDQGLQFLIQYYNGEERAKGNILERFSAQQFPDLHSELNLSSLELGDSALYFCASSVDRGASSYNEQFFGPGTRLTVL.

The V gene is TRBV6-1, the J gene TRBJ1-6; D is ambiguous. Between the trimmed V and J ends, which lost 3 bases and 10 bases, there was a span of 16 bases. Germline CDR1 and CDR2: MNHNS and SASEGT. CDR3 size: 15 residues. The chain's CDR3 is CASSEVLNTRSPLHF. The DNA for the CDR3 is TGTGCCAGCAGTGAGGTACTAAATACCCGCTCACCCCTCCACTTT.

Worth noting for this clone: In the same sample, other DNA sequences code for this CDR3. V and J are TRBV27 and TRBJ1-4; D is ambiguous. CDR3 length equals 17 residues. V was clipped by 5 bases and J by 7 bases, with 23 bases between them. Germline CDR1 is MNHEY and CDR2 is SMNVEV (reference sequence). CDR3 bases: TGTGCCAGCAGTCTCCAACATTCGGGGAAGCGGAGTGAAAAACTGTTTTTT. This gives the protein CASSLQHSGKRSEKLFF.

The DNA for the CDR3 is TGTGCCAGCAGAAGTGGCGGGGAGCGCGGCTACACCTTC. It encodes CASRSGGERGYTF. This chain uses TRBV28 with TRBJ1-2; D call uncertain. V lost 6 bases, J lost 8 bases, and 16 bases lay in between. Germline CDR1 and CDR2: MDHEN and SYDVKM. CDR3 length: 13 residues.

This chain links TRBV18 with TRBJ1-4, with 7 bases that match TRBD1. Trimming cost V 4 bases and J 3 bases; bases outside gene matches: 8. Germline loops: CDR1 KGHSH, CDR2 LQKENI. The CDR3 spans 16 residues. CDR3 sequence (DNA): TGTGCCAGCTCACTCCCTAACAGGGGTGCTAATGAAAAACTGTTTTTT. Its protein product is CASSLPNRGANEKLFF.

CDR3 sequence reads: CASSPLQGTGGYTF. In DNA form, the CDR3 reads TGTGCCAGCTCACCACTACAGGGAACAGGCGGCTACACCTTC. V is TRBV18 and J is TRBJ1-2, with D tentatively TRBD1 (6 bases). CDR3 length equals 14 residues. The germline gives CDR1 KGHSH, CDR2 LQKENI. Trimming removed 1 base from V and 8 bases from J, with 14 bases in between. Using reference TRBV18 and TRBJ1-2 for the parts outside the CDR3, the full variable domain is NAGVMQNPRHLVRRRGQEARLRCSPMKGHSHVYWYRQLPEEGLKFMVYLQKENIIDESGMPKERFSAEFPKEGPSILRIQQVVRGDSAAYFCASSPLQGTGGYTFGSGTRLTVV.

DNA for the CDR3: TGTGCCAGCACCCTTGGACAGGGAGAAGCTTTCTTT. This codes for CASTLGQGEAFF. This chain joins TRBV28 and TRBJ1-1, with 8 bases identical to TRBD1. Germline V lookup: CDR1 MDHEN, CDR2 SYDVKM. The length of the CDR3 is 12 residues. Trimming removed 7 bases from V and 8 bases from J; junction bases left unmatched: 6.

J is TRBJ2-7 and V is TRBV5-6; D is uncertain. The CDR3 spans 12 residues. V gave up 4 bases and J gave up 3 bases, with 8 bases separating them. From germline, CDR1 is SGHDT and CDR2 YYEEEE. The CDR3 loop is CASSGQDYEQYF. The CDR3 DNA sequence: TGTGCCAGCAGCGGTCAGGACTACGAGCAGTACTTC.

In nucleotides, the CDR3 is TGTGCCAGCACAGGGGGCAGGTCAGATACGCAGTATTTT. It codes for CASTGGRSDTQYF. The chain recombines TRBV6-1 with TRBJ2-3; TRBD1 matches at 8 bases. The CDR3 is 13 amino acids. V gave up 7 bases and J gave up 4 bases; unmatched junction bases: 4. Germline loops: CDR1 MNHNS, CDR2 SASEGT.

V is TRBV5-1 and J is TRBJ2-7; 10 bases are a match to TRBD1. The germline gives CDR1 SGHRS, CDR2 YFSETQ. The CDR3 runs to 14 residues. The V gene end was trimmed by 2 bases and the J gene end by 3 bases; junction bases not matched to a gene: 2. DNA for the CDR3: TGCGCCAGCAGCTTTTGGACAGGGGGCTACGAGCAGTACTTC. It encodes CASSFWTGGYEQYF.

This clone was counted only a few times. This rearrangement joins TRBV11-2 to TRBJ2-5; the D is unclear. CDR1 and CDR2 from the germline V gene are SGHAT and FQNNGV. The CDR3 is made up of 13 amino acids. V lost 6 bases to trimming and J lost 0 bases, with 8 bases between them. As DNA, the CDR3 is TGTGCCAGCAGGGGCGCCTACCAAGAGACCCAGTACTTC. Translating gives CASRGAYQETQYF.

V is TRBV5-6 and J is TRBJ2-5, with D tentatively TRBD1 (6 bases). This CDR3 is built from 16 residues. The germline CDR1 and CDR2 sequences are SGHDT and YYEEEE. With 4 bases removed from V and 1 base from J, the gap between germline ends came to 17 bases. The CDR3 sequence is CASSTLGHRLQETQYF. The CDR3 nucleotides read TGTGCCAGCAGCACCCTGGGACATAGGCTCCAAGAGACCCAGTACTTC.

The genes are TRBV19 and TRBJ2-1; 11 nucleotides align to TRBD2. With V trimmed by 5 bases and J by 7 bases, 13 bases remained unmatched. The CDR3 consists of 17 residues. In germline, CDR1 is LNHDA, CDR2 SQIVND (reference sequence). As DNA, the CDR3 is TGTGCCAGTAGTGCAATACTAGCGGGGGCCCTGGAGAATGAGCAGTTCTTC. Protein: CASSAILAGALENEQFF.